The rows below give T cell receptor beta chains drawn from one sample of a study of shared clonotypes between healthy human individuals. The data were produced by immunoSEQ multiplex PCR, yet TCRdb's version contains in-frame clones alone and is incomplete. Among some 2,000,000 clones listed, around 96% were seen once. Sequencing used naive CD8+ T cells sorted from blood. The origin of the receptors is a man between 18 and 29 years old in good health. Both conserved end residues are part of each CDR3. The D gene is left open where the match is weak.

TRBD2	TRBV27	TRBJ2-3	CASSLSPGTSADTQYF	TGTGCCAGCAGTTTATCGCCCGGGACTAGCGCAGATACGCAGTATTTT
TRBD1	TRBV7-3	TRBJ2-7	CASSFQGQGAYEQYF	TGTGCCAGCAGCTTTCAGGGACAGGGCGCCTACGAGCAGTACTTC
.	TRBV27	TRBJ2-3	CASRPLRDSPDTQYF	TGTGCCAGCAGGCCGCTCAGGGATAGCCCAGATACGCAGTATTTT
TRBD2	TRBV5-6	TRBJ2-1	CASSWTSGSESSYNEQFF	TGTGCCAGCAGCTGGACTAGCGGGAGCGAGAGCTCCTACAATGAGCAGTTCTTC
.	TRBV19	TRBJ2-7	CATTGITIRSYEQYF	TGTGCCACCACAGGGATCACAATACGCTCCTACGAGCAGTACTTC
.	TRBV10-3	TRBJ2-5	CAISESEGGQHQETQYF	TGTGCCATCAGTGAGTCAGAGGGTGGGCAACACCAAGAGACCCAGTACTTC
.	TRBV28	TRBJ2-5	CASTSPWASRETQYF	TGTGCCAGCACTTCCCCCTGGGCTAGCCGGGAGACCCAGTACTTC
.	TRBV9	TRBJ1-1	CASSVGRGGNTEAFF	TGTGCCAGCAGCGTAGGAAGAGGGGGGAACACTGAAGCTTTCTTT
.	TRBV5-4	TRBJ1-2	CASSSPGAEDGYTF	TGTGCCAGCAGCTCGCCGGGAGCGGAGGATGGCTACACCTTC
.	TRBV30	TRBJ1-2	CAWSWSGDDGYTF	TGTGCCTGGAGTTGGTCAGGGGATGATGGCTACACCTTC
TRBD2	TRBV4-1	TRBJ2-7	CASSQELAGISYEQYF	TGCGCCAGCAGCCAGGAACTAGCGGGGATCTCCTACGAGCAGTACTTC
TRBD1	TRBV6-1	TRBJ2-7	CASTGTGDYEQYF	TGTGCCAGTACCGGGACAGGAGACTACGAGCAGTACTTC
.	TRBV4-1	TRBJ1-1	CASSQTSMNTEAFF	TGCGCCAGCAGCCAGACGAGCATGAACACTGAAGCTTTCTTT
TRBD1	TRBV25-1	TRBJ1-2	CARHPDRAYGYTF	TGTGCCAGGCATCCAGACAGGGCCTATGGCTACACCTTC